Below are 31 T cell receptor beta chains sequenced from a single sample in a study of cytomegalovirus exposure and HLA in healthy donors. Primers: 60 Vbeta forward and 13 Jbeta reverse. Using immunoSEQ multiplex PCR, the repertoire was profiled, and TCRdb retains in-frame clones only, with some absent. Of more than 85,000 clones in the sample, 69% were seen once. The specimen sequenced was PBMCs. The source is a female donor in good health and CMV-seronegative.

The gene calls are TRBV9 and TRBJ2-1, with TRBD2 matching over 10 bases. The CDR3 is 16 residues long. V trimming: 4 bases; J trimming: 2 bases; junction bases outside the gene matches: 6. CDR1 and CDR2 (germline): SGDLS, YYNGEE. The CDR3 here is CASSPLAGATYNEQFF. CDR3 bases: TGTGCCAGCAGCCCCCTAGCGGGGGCTACCTACAATGAGCAGTTCTTC.

The V gene is TRBV30, the J gene TRBJ2-7; TRBD1 might be the D (5 bases). Germline values: CDR1 GTSNPN, CDR2 SVGIG (reference sequence). This CDR3 is 14 amino acids long. Trimming took 0 bases from V and 3 from J, leaving 12 bases between them. The CDR3: CAWSVSQGHYEQYF. The CDR3 DNA reads as TGTGCCTGGAGTGTATCGCAGGGCCACTACGAGCAGTACTTC.

This CDR3 is CASRRETEAFF. CDR3 DNA sequence: TGTGCCAGTAGGAGGGAGACTGAAGCTTTCTTT. This rearrangement joins TRBV6-1 to TRBJ1-1; D is ambiguous. Trimming pared 9 bases from V and 5 bases from J, leaving 10 bases between. In germline, CDR1 is MNHNS, CDR2 SASEGT. This CDR3 is 11 amino acids long.

The chain is built from TRBV28 and TRBJ2-1, with D maybe TRBD1 (6 bases). This CDR3 is built from 15 residues. Deletions cut 4 bases from V and 4 bases from J, with 14 bases between. Germline V gene sequence: CDR1 MDHEN, CDR2 SYDVKM. The CDR3 loop reads CASSSPGTKYNEQFF. CDR3 sequence (DNA): TGTGCCAGCAGTTCGCCCGGGACAAAGTACAATGAGCAGTTCTTC.

The rearrangement joins TRBV14 to TRBJ2-3; 9 bases map to TRBD2. Germline V gene sequence: CDR1 SGHDN, CDR2 FVKESK. V shed 4 bases, J shed 4 bases, and the junction held 9 bases outside the gene matches. The CDR3 is 16 residues long. The CDR3 region is CASSLVAGEVADTQYF. Written as DNA, the CDR3 is TGTGCCAGCAGCCTTGTAGCGGGAGAGGTGGCAGATACGCAGTATTTT.

The sample holds one count of this clone. The V call is TRBV2, the J call TRBJ2-2; 7 bases fit TRBD1. The ends lost 6 bases at V and 6 bases at J; junction bases unmatched: 10. This CDR3 is 15 amino acids long. Per the germline V gene, CDR1 is SNHLY and CDR2 is FYNNEI. The CDR3 loop is CASRSDRAGPGELFF. CDR3 DNA sequence: TGTGCCAGCAGATCCGACAGGGCTGGCCCCGGGGAGCTGTTTTTT.

This clone appeared a single time. The rearrangement joins TRBV12-2 to TRBJ2-7; the table's D call, TRBD1, has no DNA check behind it. TRBV12-2 is a pseudogene. CDR3 length: 14 amino acids. CDR3 bases: TGTGCAAGTCGCTTAGGGAGGGGGCCTTACGAGCAGTACTTC. Residues: CASRLGRGPYEQYF.

This chain connects TRBV30 to TRBJ1-3, with 8 bases that match TRBD1. CDR1 is GTSNPN and CDR2 is SVGIG in the germline V gene (reference sequence). Losses at the gene ends were 0 bases for V and 2 bases for J; bases not matched to a gene: 6. The CDR3 loop spans 16 amino acids. The CDR3 protein is CAWSVALQGAGNTIYF. In nucleotides, the CDR3 is TGTGCCTGGAGTGTAGCCCTACAGGGGGCTGGAAACACCATATATTTT.

The chain recombines TRBV7-9 with TRBJ1-2, with 9 bases matching TRBD1. The CDR3 is 13 amino acids. Trimming took 6 bases from V and 9 from J; bases not matched to a gene: 8. Germline CDR1 reads SEHNR; CDR2 reads FQNEAQ (reference sequence). DNA of the CDR3: TGTGCCAGCAGTTTCGGACAGGGGTTCAGCTACACCTTC. This sequence encodes CASSFGQGFSYTF.

The chain has TRBV19 and TRBJ1-2; 9 bases agree with TRBD1. Unmatched junction bases numbered 5, after V lost 7 bases and J lost 5 bases. Looked up from germline, CDR1 is LNHDA and CDR2 is SQIVND (reference sequence). The CDR3 has 13 amino acids. CDR3 amino acids: CASTGDRAYGYTF. CDR3 nucleotide sequence: TGTGCCAGTACCGGGGACAGGGCTTATGGCTACACCTTC.

The rearrangement links TRBV18 to TRBJ2-7; D is possibly TRBD1 (5 bases). CDR3 length equals 12 residues. Germline V gene sequence: CDR1 KGHSH, CDR2 LQKENI. Trimming took 6 bases from V and 6 from J, leaving 12 bases between them. The CDR3: CASSGQGGEQYF. For the CDR3, the DNA is TGTGCCAGCTCGGGGCAGGGTGGCGAGCAGTACTTC.

The V gene is TRBV2, the J gene TRBJ2-3, with D possibly being TRBD1 (7 bases). The CDR3 sequence is 16 residues long. The germline V gene has CDR1 SNHLY and CDR2 FYNNEI. Trimming cost V 0 bases and J 6 bases, with 16 bases left between them. Here the CDR3 reads CASSEAEGAVRDTQYF. The CDR3 DNA is TGTGCCAGCAGTGAAGCGGAGGGGGCGGTTCGGGATACGCAGTATTTT.

This clone was seen once. The genes are TRBV28 and TRBJ1-2; D gene uncertain. Per germline, CDR1 MDHEN and CDR2 SYDVKM. This CDR3 contains 16 residues. Trimming cost V 5 bases and J 1 base, with 17 bases left between them. The chain's CDR3 is CASSLVYRRGNYGYTF. CDR3 DNA: TGTGCCAGCAGTCTCGTGTACAGACGGGGTAACTATGGCTACACCTTC.

This clone was observed a few times. The V and J genes are TRBV11-3 and TRBJ2-3; D might be TRBD2 (6 bases). Germline V gene sequence: CDR1 SGHNT, CDR2 YENEEA. This CDR3 is 13 amino acids long. V was pared by 5 bases and J by 1 base, with 7 bases between. CDR3 in DNA: TGTGCCAGCAGCCCGGGGGGCACAGATACGCAGTATTTT. Translated: CASSPGGTDTQYF.

This chain uses TRBV30 with TRBJ1-1, with D hard to call. The CDR3 length is 14 residues. V was pared by 0 bases and J by 6 bases, with 14 bases between. Germline lookup yields CDR1 GTSNPN and CDR2 SVGIG (reference sequence). The CDR3 here is CAWSVLGLGSEAFF. CDR3 DNA: TGTGCCTGGAGTGTACTTGGCCTGGGCTCTGAAGCTTTCTTT.

The chain is built from TRBV19 and TRBJ1-5; weak D call: TRBD1 (6 bases). Trimming shortened V by 4 bases and J by 2 bases, and 15 bases separated the two germline ends. The CDR3 runs to 16 residues. Germline CDR1 is LNHDA and CDR2 is SQIVND (reference sequence). The CDR3 nucleotides read TGTGCCAGTAGTACCTCGACGGGACATGGCAATCAGCCCCAGCATTTT. Translating gives CASSTSTGHGNQPQHF.

CDR3 bases: TGTGCCAGCAGCGTGGCGGGCACGAACACCGGGGAGCTGTTTTTT. Amino acids: CASSVAGTNTGELFF. The rearrangement uses TRBV9 and TRBJ2-2; D is possibly TRBD2 (5 bases). CDR1 and CDR2 from the germline V gene are SGDLS and YYNGEE. V lost 2 bases and J lost 0, with 8 bases in between. This CDR3 has 15 residues.

In this sample, this clone turned up a few times. V gene TRBV19 combines with J gene TRBJ1-1; D is ambiguous. The CDR3 totals 16 residues. Trimming took 5 bases from V and 1 from J, leaving 17 bases between them. Germline lookup yields CDR1 LNHDA and CDR2 SQIVND (reference sequence). For the CDR3, the DNA is TGTGCCAGTAGTCTCCGCGGAGGGCTGGGGAACACTGAAGCTTTCTTT. Amino acids: CASSLRGGLGNTEAFF.

This clone was counted a few times. V gene TRBV5-1 combines with J gene TRBJ2-5; weak D call: TRBD1 (6 bases). CDR1 and CDR2 from the germline V gene are SGHRS and YFSETQ. The CDR3 length is 14 residues. V was clipped by 4 bases and J by 2 bases, with 12 bases between them. For the CDR3, the DNA is TGCGCCAGCAGCACCAGGGGTCTTCAAGAGACCCAGTACTTC. Amino acids: CASSTRGLQETQYF. The full variable domain, with the rest looked up from reference TRBV5-1 and TRBJ2-5, is KAGVTQTPRYLIKTRGQQVTLSCSPISGHRSVSWYQQTPGQGLQFLFEYFSETQRNKGNFPGRFSGRQFSNSRSEMNVSTLELGDSALYLCASSTRGLQETQYFGPGTRLLVL.

This chain joins TRBV10-2 and TRBJ2-1; maybe TRBD2 (6 bases). Trimming took 4 bases from V and 0 from J, leaving 19 bases between them. The CDR3 totals 18 residues. The germline CDR1 and CDR2 sequences are WSHSY and SAAADI. The CDR3 reads CASSANARGLSSYNEQFF. For the CDR3, the DNA is TGCGCCAGCAGTGCTAATGCCCGGGGGTTAAGCTCCTACAATGAGCAGTTCTTC.

This clone was detected only once. The rearrangement uses TRBV5-1 and TRBJ2-1; a weak D match, TRBD1 (5 bases). CDR3 size: 14 residues. The V end was cut by 4 bases, the J end by 7 bases, with 15 bases between. Germline V gene data show CDR1 as SGHRS and CDR2 as YFSETQ. The CDR3 reads CASSTQRGNNEQFF. In DNA form, the CDR3 reads TGCGCCAGCAGCACGCAAAGGGGAAATAATGAGCAGTTCTTC.

A few counts support this clone. The chain employs TRBV9 and TRBJ1-1; 7 nucleotides match TRBD1. The length of the CDR3 is 14 residues. V lost 4 bases, J lost 4 bases, and 7 bases stayed unmatched. In germline, CDR1 is SGDLS, CDR2 YYNGEE. Here the CDR3 reads CASSPTGVGTEAFF. The CDR3 DNA follows: TGTGCCAGCAGCCCTACAGGGGTGGGCACTGAAGCTTTCTTT.

The V and J genes are TRBV10-1 and TRBJ2-3; weak D call: TRBD2 (6 bases). The V and J ends lost 0 bases and 3 bases respectively, with 13 bases between them. CDR1 is WNHNN, CDR2 SYGVQD, per germline (reference sequence). The CDR3 has 16 amino acids. The CDR3 reads CASSESEGRKTDTQYF. The CDR3 nucleotides read TGCGCCAGCAGTGAGTCGGAGGGGCGGAAGACAGATACGCAGTATTTT.

The J gene is TRBJ1-2, the V gene TRBV5-6; no firm D call. The CDR3 spans 16 residues. With 0 bases removed from V and 8 bases from J, the gap between germline ends came to 20 bases. Per the germline V gene, CDR1 is SGHDT and CDR2 is YYEEEE. CDR3 protein: CASSLVVADPRLGYTF. CDR3 DNA sequence: TGTGCCAGCAGCTTGGTGGTGGCGGACCCCAGACTAGGCTACACCTTC.

The chain uses TRBV9 and TRBJ2-3; TRBD1 agrees at 7 bases. The CDR3 totals 18 residues. CDR1 and CDR2 from the germline V gene are SGDLS and YYNGEE. V shed 4 bases, J shed 0 bases, and the junction held 14 bases outside the gene matches. This chain's CDR3 is CASSSTGRHPTSTDTQYF. The CDR3 bases are TGTGCCAGCAGCTCGACAGGGCGACATCCCACTAGCACAGATACGCAGTATTTT.

The chain has TRBV11-2 and TRBJ2-1; TRBD2 matches at 13 bases. Germline-derived CDR1 and CDR2 are SGHAT and FQNNGV. With 3 bases clipped from V and 4 bases from J, the junction kept 3 bases outside the gene matches. CDR3 size: 16 residues. DNA for the CDR3: TGTGCCAGCAGCTTTACGACTAGCGGGGGGTACAATGAGCAGTTCTTC. Protein product: CASSFTTSGGYNEQFF.

V and J are TRBV5-4 and TRBJ2-7; 9 bases agree with TRBD1. V was clipped by 4 bases and J by 5 bases; unmatched bases: 4. The CDR3 extends over 13 amino acids. Germline CDR1 and CDR2: SGHNT and YYREEE (reference sequence). The CDR3 region is CASSRQGGDEQYF. CDR3 DNA: TGTGCCAGCAGCCGACAGGGGGGCGACGAGCAGTACTTC.

This chain connects TRBV6-4 to TRBJ2-3; 8 nucleotides line up with TRBD2. The CDR3 has 16 amino acids. CDR1 is MRHNA and CDR2 is SNTAGT in the germline V gene. The ends lost 2 bases at V and 5 bases at J; junction bases unmatched: 9. The CDR3 is CASSDKAGGGQDTQYF. In DNA, the CDR3 is TGTGCCAGCAGTGACAAGGCGGGAGGTGGGCAAGATACGCAGTATTTT.

As for this clone: Other DNA sequences within the sample encode an identical CDR3. V and J are TRBV19 and TRBJ2-3; possible D gene TRBD2, 5 bases. Germline loops: CDR1 LNHDA, CDR2 SQIVND (reference sequence). With 3 bases removed from V and 3 bases from J, the gap between germline ends came to 10 bases. CDR3 size: 14 residues. The CDR3 protein is CASSIEGGTDTQYF. CDR3 DNA sequence: TGTGCCAGTAGTATCGAGGGCGGTACAGATACGCAGTATTTT.

The rearrangement links TRBV7-9 to TRBJ2-7, with 10 bases fitting TRBD2. CDR3 size: 15 residues. Trimming removed 5 bases from V and 3 bases from J; junction bases left unmatched: 7. The germline gives CDR1 SEHNR, CDR2 FQNEAQ (reference sequence). The CDR3 here is CASSQFKREGYEQYF. CDR3 nucleotide sequence: TGTGCCAGCAGCCAGTTTAAGCGGGAGGGCTACGAGCAGTACTTC.

A few counts support this clone. This chain joins TRBV14 and TRBJ2-7; 8 bases are a match to TRBD2. The V gene's germline CDR1 is SGHDN and CDR2 FVKESK. Unmatched junction bases numbered 0, after V lost 3 bases and J lost 2 bases. The CDR3 spans 13 residues. CDR3 coding DNA: TGTGCCAGCAGCCATAGCGGGGCCTACGAGCAGTACTTC. This translates into CASSHSGAYEQYF.